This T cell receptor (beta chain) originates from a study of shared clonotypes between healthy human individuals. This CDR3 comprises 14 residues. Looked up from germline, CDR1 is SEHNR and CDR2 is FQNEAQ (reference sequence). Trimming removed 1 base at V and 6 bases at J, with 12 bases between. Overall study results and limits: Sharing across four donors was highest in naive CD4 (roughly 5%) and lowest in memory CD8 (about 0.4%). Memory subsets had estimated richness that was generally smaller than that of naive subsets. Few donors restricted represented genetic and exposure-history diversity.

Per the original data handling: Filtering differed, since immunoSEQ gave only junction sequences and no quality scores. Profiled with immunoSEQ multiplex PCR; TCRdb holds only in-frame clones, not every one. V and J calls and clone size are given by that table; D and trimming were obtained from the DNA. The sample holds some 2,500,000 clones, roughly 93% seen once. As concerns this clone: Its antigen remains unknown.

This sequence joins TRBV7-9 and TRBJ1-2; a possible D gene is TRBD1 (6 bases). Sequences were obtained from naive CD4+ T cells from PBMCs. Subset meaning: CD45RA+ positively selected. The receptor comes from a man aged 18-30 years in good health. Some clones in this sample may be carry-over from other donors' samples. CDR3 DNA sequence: TGTGCCAGCAGCTTAGATCGGGACACAAATGGCTACACCTTC. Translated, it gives CASSLDRDTNGYTF.